These 12 T cell receptor beta chains were sequenced from one sample in a study of cytomegalovirus exposure and HLA in healthy donors. Repertoires were generated with immunoSEQ multiplex PCR, while TCRdb's copy carries only in-frame clones and drops some. The profile covers fewer than 130,000 clones, with roughly 90% appearing a single time and approximately 1.5% taken by the ten largest. Sequencing was carried out using PBMCs. The receptors were sampled from a woman aged 25 to 39 in good health and CMV-seropositive.

The rearrangement joins TRBV7-2 to TRBJ2-7, with 7 bases aligning to TRBD2. Germline CDR1 and CDR2: SGHTA and FQGNSA. V was clipped by 6 bases and J by 3 bases; unmatched bases: 5. The CDR3 runs 13 residues. The CDR3 loop reads CASRPGTNYEQYF. The CDR3 DNA reads as TGTGCCAGCAGGCCCGGGACTAACTACGAGCAGTACTTC.

The chain combines TRBV30 with TRBJ1-2; 9 positions match TRBD1. Germline V gene data show CDR1 as GTSNPN and CDR2 as SVGIG (reference sequence). CDR3 length: 13 amino acids. The J segment lost 6 bases and the V segment lost 5 bases, leaving 7 bases of the junction unmatched. Written as DNA, the CDR3 is TGTGCCTGGGGACAGGGGACATGGGATGGCTACACCTTC. This sequence encodes CAWGQGTWDGYTF. Complete variable domain (other parts from reference TRBV30 and TRBJ1-2): SQTIHQWPATLVQPVGSPLSLECTVEGTSNPNLYWYRQAAGRGLQLLFYSVGIGQISSEVPQNLSASRPQDRQFILSSKKLLLSDSGFYLCAWGQGTWDGYTFGSGTRLTVV.

J is TRBJ2-2 and V is TRBV5-6; possibly TRBD1 for D (5 bases). This CDR3 is built from 15 residues. The ends were cut back, 1 base at V and 1 base at J, with 8 bases in the middle. CDR1 is SGHDT, CDR2 YYEEEE, per germline. CDR3 coding DNA: TGTGCCAGCAGCTTGTATGACAGGAACACCGGGGAGCTGTTTTTT. It specifies CASSLYDRNTGELFF.

The chain links TRBV11-3 to TRBJ2-7; D gene uncertain. Germline CDR1 SGHNT, CDR2 YENEEA. This CDR3 comprises 13 residues. The V and J ends lost 1 base and 2 bases respectively, with 6 bases between them. The CDR3, as DNA: TGTGCCAGCAGCTTAGGAGTAGCCTACGAGCAGTACTTC. Its translation is CASSLGVAYEQYF.

The chain has TRBV28 and TRBJ2-7; a weak D match, TRBD1 (7 bases). This CDR3 comprises 14 residues. In germline, CDR1 is MDHEN, CDR2 SYDVKM. Trimming took off 6 bases at V and 6 bases at J, with 18 bases between the two ends. CDR3 amino acids: CASSLLGQGGEQYF. As DNA, the CDR3 is TGTGCCAGCAGCCTACTAGGGCAGGGGGGCGAGCAGTACTTC.

This rearrangement joins TRBV5-5 to TRBJ2-1; possibly TRBD2 for D (6 bases). Germline V CDR1 and CDR2: SGHKS, YYEKEE (reference sequence). Trimming left V 5 bases short and J 7 bases short, with 13 bases between. The CDR3 extends over 13 amino acids. The CDR3 here is CASSSGRGNEQFF. The CDR3 DNA is TGTGCCAGCAGTTCCGGACGGGGGAATGAGCAGTTCTTC.

The chain uses TRBV5-1 and TRBJ2-1, with 7 bases aligning to TRBD2. From germline, CDR1 is SGHRS and CDR2 YFSETQ. The CDR3 spans 15 residues. J lost 3 bases, V lost 7 bases, and 10 bases had no gene match. The CDR3 loop is CASRPGEGGYNEQFF. The CDR3 bases are TGCGCCAGCCGACCGGGGGAGGGCGGCTACAATGAGCAGTTCTTC.

This chain joins TRBV11-2 and TRBJ2-7; the match to TRBD1 covers 8 bases. Germline V gives CDR1 SGHAT, CDR2 FQNNGV. The ends lost 10 bases at V and 3 bases at J; junction bases unmatched: 14. The CDR3 is 15 amino acids. CDR3 region: CATIEWDGQGYEQYF. The CDR3 DNA reads as TGTGCCACTATCGAATGGGACGGACAGGGCTACGAGCAGTACTTC.

The chain is built from TRBV18 and TRBJ2-3, with 9 bases that match TRBD2. Germline CDR1 KGHSH, CDR2 LQKENI. V dropped 6 bases and J dropped 3; count of bases not matched to a gene: 19. The CDR3 covers 19 residues. The CDR3 reads CASSQLGLAGAVGTDTQYF. CDR3 in DNA: TGTGCCAGCTCGCAGCTGGGTTTAGCGGGAGCAGTTGGGACAGATACGCAGTATTTT.

This chain connects TRBV7-6 to TRBJ1-5, with TRBD1 matching 8 bases. The germline V gene has CDR1 SGHVS and CDR2 FNYEAQ. Losses at the gene ends were 5 bases for V and 0 bases for J; bases not matched to a gene: 3. The CDR3 contains 15 residues. This chain's CDR3 is CASSRTGSSNQPQHF. The CDR3 DNA reads as TGTGCCAGCAGCCGGACAGGGAGTAGCAATCAGCCCCAGCATTTT.

The gene calls are TRBV6-6 and TRBJ2-2; D ambiguous. Germline CDR1 reads MNHNY; CDR2 reads SVGAGI (reference sequence). With 6 bases removed from V and 6 bases from J, the gap between germline ends came to 5 bases. The CDR3 spans 11 residues. The CDR3 protein is CASSLPGELFF. Written as DNA, the CDR3 is TGTGCCAGCAGCCTACCCGGGGAGCTGTTTTTT.

V usage is TRBV6-5 and J usage is TRBJ2-1; maybe TRBD2 (5 bases). CDR1 is MNHEY, CDR2 SVGAGI, per germline. CDR3 length: 13 amino acids. Deletions cut 7 bases from V and 5 bases from J, with 12 bases between. As DNA, the CDR3 is TGTGCCAGCACCTACCCGGGGAACAATGAGCAGTTCTTC. This encodes CASTYPGNNEQFF.